Sequencing of this T cell receptor beta chain was carried out in a study of tumor-infiltrating lymphocytes in primary liver carcinoma. The CDR3 spans 13 residues. Unsorted whole blood yielded blood RNA, and germline DNA was extracted as well. The authors made TCR beta cDNA from 400 to 550 ng total RNA with a constant-region primer. Amplification in three nested multiplex PCR rounds with slightly modified ARM-PCR gave rise to TCR beta libraries. A C-beta reverse primer and TRBV1-TRBV30 forward primers served in each of the first two PCR rounds, at approximately 10 cycles apiece. MiXCR was run by TCRdb on the multiplex PCR reads, yielding one entry per CDR3 protein. This sample has approximately 330,000 distinct CDR3 sequences; about 61% occur once, and the top ten carry 5.5% to 7%. Details on this clonotype: The junction departs from germline at one end; a sequencing error may be responsible.

The receptor was derived from a middle-aged man with primary liver carcinoma and hepatitis B virus infection. Sequences were obtained from peripheral blood. The genes are TRBV12-3 or TRBV12-4 and TRBJ2-7; D remains ambiguous. In nucleotides, the CDR3 is TGTGCCAGCACTTTATCGTCTGACTACGAGCAGTACTTC. Translation gives CASTLSSDYEQYF.